What follows describes a single T cell receptor (beta chain). Its antigen is still unknown. Looked up from germline, CDR1 is MNHNS and CDR2 is SASEGT. CDR3 length equals 14 residues. Trimming pared 6 bases from V and 5 bases from J, leaving 16 bases between. The sample originates from a study of cytomegalovirus exposure and HLA in healthy donors. Study in general: The roughly 120 validation repertoires, a later analysis reported, used the same platform as the roughly 610 first-cohort repertoires. The study, taken as a whole, reports: A later analysis found first-cohort TCR clusters tended to co-occur in the 100 to 150 validation repertoires. According to the study, 180 or so TCR beta chains were cytomegalovirus-associated.

Some clones are missing from TCRdb's copy, which holds only in-frame ones; the method was immunoSEQ multiplex PCR. The sample lists roughly 130,000 clones, 70% to 90% occurring once. The chain uses TRBV6-1 and TRBJ2-5; a possible D gene is TRBD2 (6 bases). Material for sequencing was PBMCs. The TCR comes from a young woman in good health and CMV-seropositive. As DNA, the CDR3 is TGTGCCAGCAGGGGGGGTGGGACGCGGGAGACCCAGTACTTC. It encodes CASRGGGTRETQYF.